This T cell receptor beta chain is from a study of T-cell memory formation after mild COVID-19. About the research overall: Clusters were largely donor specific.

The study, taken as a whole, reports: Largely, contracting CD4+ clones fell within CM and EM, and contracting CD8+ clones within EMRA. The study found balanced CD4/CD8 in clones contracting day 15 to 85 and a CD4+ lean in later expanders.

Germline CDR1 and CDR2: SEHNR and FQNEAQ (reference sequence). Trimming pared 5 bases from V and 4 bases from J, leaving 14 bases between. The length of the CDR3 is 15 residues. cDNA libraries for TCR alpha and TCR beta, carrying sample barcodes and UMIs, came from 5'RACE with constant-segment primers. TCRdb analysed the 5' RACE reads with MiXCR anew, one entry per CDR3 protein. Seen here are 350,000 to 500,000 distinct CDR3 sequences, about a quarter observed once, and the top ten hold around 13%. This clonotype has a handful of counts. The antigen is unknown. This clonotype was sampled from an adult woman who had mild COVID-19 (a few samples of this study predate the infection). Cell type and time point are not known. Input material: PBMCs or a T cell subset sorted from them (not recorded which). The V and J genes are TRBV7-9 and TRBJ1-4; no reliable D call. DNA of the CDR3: TGTGCCAGCAGCCCTAACCAGGTGGTTAATGAAAAACTGTTTTTT. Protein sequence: CASSPNQVVNEKLFF.